This T cell receptor (beta chain) emerged from a study of control samples from healthy donors and cancer patients. The CDR3 extends over 16 amino acids. The V end lost 5 bases, the J end lost 1 base, and 15 bases lay between the germline ends. Germline CDR1 reads MDHEN; CDR2 reads SYDVKM. Profiling relied on immunoSEQ multiplex PCR, and the TCRdb table lists in-frame clones only, not all of them. Of some 71,000 clones listed, 90% were seen once; the top ten hold 0.95% to 1.5%. The sequence was obtained from a woman aged 50 to 60 with colorectal cancer. The rearrangement joins TRBV28 to TRBJ2-1, with TRBD2 as a possible D gene (6 bases). The sequenced material came from PBMCs. The CDR3 here is CASSHDGGPSYNEQFF. In DNA, the CDR3 is TGTGCCAGCAGTCACGACGGGGGACCGTCCTACAATGAGCAGTTCTTC.